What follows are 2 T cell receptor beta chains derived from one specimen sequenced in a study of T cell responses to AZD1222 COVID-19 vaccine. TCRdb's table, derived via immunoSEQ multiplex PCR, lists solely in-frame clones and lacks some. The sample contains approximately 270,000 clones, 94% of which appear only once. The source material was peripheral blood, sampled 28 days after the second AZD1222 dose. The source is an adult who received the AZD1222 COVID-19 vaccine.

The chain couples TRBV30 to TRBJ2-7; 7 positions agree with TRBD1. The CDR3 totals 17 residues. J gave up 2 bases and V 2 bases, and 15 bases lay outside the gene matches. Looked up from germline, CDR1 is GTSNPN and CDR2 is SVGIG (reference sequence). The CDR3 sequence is CAWSFRGQLNLPYEQYF. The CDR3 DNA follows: TGTGCCTGGAGTTTTAGGGGGCAGTTGAACCTCCCCTACGAGCAGTACTTC.

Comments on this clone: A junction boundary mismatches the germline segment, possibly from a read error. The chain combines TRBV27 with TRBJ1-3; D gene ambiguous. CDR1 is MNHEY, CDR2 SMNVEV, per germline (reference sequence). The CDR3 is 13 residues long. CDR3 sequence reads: CTSSPLSGNTIYF. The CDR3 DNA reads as TGTACCAGCAGTCCCCTCTCTGGAAACACCATATATTTT.